This TCR beta chain came from a study of blood T cells in healthy people across ages. Through a sample-barcoded 5' primer and a J-beta primer mix, a second PCR was run for about 6 to 12 cycles. TCRdb passed the 5' RACE reads through MiXCR, listing each CDR3 protein once. The repertoire has 1.5 million to 2 million distinct CDR3 sequences, around 40% of them found once; the top ten carry about 21%. This clonotype was observed a handful of times. Germline CDR1 is SGHTA and CDR2 is FQGNSA. The CDR3 extends over 14 amino acids. V was pared by 3 bases and J by 6 bases, with 7 bases of the junction left unmatched.

This chain uses TRBV7-2 with TRBJ1-2; 7 nucleotides agree with TRBD1. This receptor was taken from a human donor in good health. Sequenced material: blood. CDR3 DNA sequence: TGTGCCAGCAGCTTTACAGGGGTCTTTGATGGCTACACCTTC. This translates into CASSFTGVFDGYTF.